This note documents a single T cell receptor beta chain sequence. It has no known antigen specificity. No base-level quality is on record; no much larger clone is a single base apart. These data belong to a study of blood T cell repertoires in COVID-19 (dated by TCRdb to 2018 to 2021). Study-wide context: The collaborator samples originated in the United States, Italy and Spain and spanned the acute and convalescent phases of COVID-19. The prospective study material was composed of cDNA or gDNA derived from T cells, B-cell-depleted T cells, or PBMCs. Subjects who had been exposed to COVID-19, were actively infected with it, or had recovered from it provided the deeply sampled blood TCRbeta repertoires that made up the dataset. The repertoires were released in a freely available public database meant as a resource for research on the immune response to SARS-CoV-2. The samples were drawn from the first 160 participants of the ongoing ImmuneRACE study and from more than 1,000 subjects provided by 6 global collaborators. Nearly every sample came with metadata listing a de-identified subject ID, COVID-19 status, age in years and sex. HLA class I and class II types, where available, came from metadata supplied by the sample provider rather than from assay-based typing.

Whole blood was collected in K2EDTA tubes by collaborating institutions according to the institutions' own protocols. For TCRbeta analysis, collaborator samples were shipped as frozen whole blood, as isolated PBMCs, or as DNA extracted from either sample type. TCRbeta CDR3 regions were amplified from genomic DNA by means of the immunoSEQ Assay, a bias-controlled multiplex PCR. The study's processing was this. The number of nucleated cells in each sample was estimated by amplification of reference gene primers within the assay. Sequence reads were collapsed and filtered to measure the absolute abundance of every unique TCRbeta CDR3 rearrangement. Productive Simpson clonality was computed per sample as the square root of Simpson's diversity index over productive rearrangements. TCRdb took over this immuneACCESS table, retaining in-frame rearrangements with V and J assigned. Such tables are incomplete; in checked studies, under half of the missing clones stem from an unresolved V gene, and the remainder is unexplained. V and J calls and clone size come straight from that table; D and trimming were deduced from the DNA. In all, the sample holds about 54,000 clones, and roughly 79% of those were seen once. About 5.3% of the sample is taken by the ten largest.

The CDR3 has 12 amino acids, counting the end cysteine and phenylalanine. Just CDR3 DNA is preserved here, 36 bases in frame from base 1. According to the germline V gene, CDR1 reads SNHLY and CDR2 reads FYNNEI. V gives up 2 bases and J gives up 10 bases, and the segment between their germline ends measures 9 bases. General findings and caveats noted by the study authors: How much clinical and demographic metadata was included differed by source and by participant, and the metadata was provided uncurated.

The receptor was derived from a woman between 55 and 75 years old with acute or convalescent COVID-19. The sample comprised peripheral blood. The rearranged chain carries TRBV2 and TRBJ2-1, with the D gene too uncertain to name. The bases read TGTGCCAGCAGTGAATTCCCCCAAGAGCAGTTCTTC. The encoded protein is CASSEFPQEQFF. The CDR3 plus the reference TRBV2 and TRBJ2-1 genes for the other parts give the full variable domain: EPEVTQTPSHQVTQMGQEVILRCVPISNHLYFYWYRQILGQKVEFLVSFYNNEISEKSEIFDDQFSVERPDGSNFTLKIRSTKLEDSAMYFCASSEFPQEQFFGPGTRLTVL.